Below, 32 T cell receptor beta chains from the same sample are listed, as sequenced in a study of blood T cells in healthy people across ages. Next came a second PCR, run for roughly 6 to 11 cycles, which used a sample-barcoded 5' primer along with a J-beta primer mix. Via MiXCR, TCRdb re-called the 5' RACE reads, giving one row per CDR3 protein. The sample lists under 2 million distinct CDR3 sequences, roughly 32% seen once, with approximately 10% in the top ten. The specimen sequenced was blood. These receptors came from a woman aged 30 to 39 in good health.

This chain uses TRBV12-3 or TRBV12-4 with TRBJ1-2, with D possibly being TRBD1 (5 bases). Trimming took off 7 bases at V and 4 bases at J, with 13 bases between the two ends. The CDR3 has 13 residues. CDR3 loop: CASNMQGGYGYTF. CDR3 nucleotides: TGTGCCAGCAACATGCAGGGAGGCTATGGCTACACCTTC.

The chain uses TRBV3-1 and TRBJ2-1; the match to TRBD2 covers 10 bases. The CDR3 loop spans 20 amino acids. V was pared by 2 bases and J by 0 bases, with 13 bases of the junction left unmatched. Looked up from germline, CDR1 is LGHDT and CDR2 is YNNKEL (reference sequence). For the CDR3, the DNA is TGTGCCAGCAGCCAAACCCCTGGACTAGCGGAGGGAAGCTCCTACAATGAGCAGTTCTTC. Translated: CASSQTPGLAEGSSYNEQFF.

The chain combines TRBV10-3 with TRBJ1-5; TRBD1 agrees at 8 bases. The trim removed 5 bases at V and 9 bases at J, leaving 6 bases unmatched. CDR3 length equals 13 residues. The germline V gene has CDR1 ENHRY and CDR2 SYGVKD. Here the CDR3 DNA reads TGTGCCATCAGTATGGACAGGGATCGGCCCCAGCATTTT. Translating it yields CAISMDRDRPQHF.

This clonotype was recorded many times. The chain combines TRBV29-1 with TRBJ2-4; 8 bases line up with TRBD1. Germline CDR1 and CDR2: SQVTM and ANQGSEA. Trimming took 7 bases from V and 7 from J; bases not matched to a gene: 9. CDR3 length: 13 amino acids. The CDR3 sequence is CSGVTGVENIQYF. The CDR3 region has the DNA TGCAGCGGGGTGACAGGGGTGGAGAACATTCAGTACTTC. Combining the CDR3 with reference TRBV29-1 and TRBJ2-4 gives the whole variable domain SAVISQKPSRDICQRGTSLTIQCQVDSQVTMMFWYRQQPGQSLTLIATANQGSEATYESGFVIDKFPISRPNLTFSTLTVSNMSPEDSSIYLCSGVTGVENIQYFGAGTRLSVL.

The chain employs TRBV20-1 and TRBJ2-3, with 9 bases fitting TRBD2. CDR3 length: 15 amino acids. CDR1 and CDR2 (germline): DFQATT, SNEGSKA (reference sequence). V trimming: 5 bases; J trimming: 5 bases; junction bases outside the gene matches: 11. CDR3 loop: CSASARRGGLDTQYF. Written as DNA, the CDR3 is TGCAGTGCTTCCGCCCGGCGGGGGGGCCTAGATACGCAGTATTTT.

A few counts support this clonotype. This chain connects TRBV5-1 to TRBJ2-7; no reliable D call. The germline V and J ends were trimmed by 6 bases and 2 bases, with 12 bases remaining between them. There are 13 residues in the CDR3. Per the germline V gene, CDR1 is SGHRS and CDR2 is YFSETQ. Here the CDR3 DNA reads TGCGCCAGCAACGGCCAGGCTACCTACGAGCAGTACTTC. This encodes CASNGQATYEQYF.

This clonotype came up once. The V gene is TRBV9, the J gene TRBJ2-6; TRBD2 agrees at 11 bases. The trim removed 4 bases at V and 0 bases at J, leaving 9 bases unmatched. Per germline, CDR1 SGDLS and CDR2 YYNGEE. The CDR3 spans 19 residues. CDR3 coding DNA: TGTGCCAGCAGCTTCAGACTAGCGGGGCCTCTCTCTGGGGCCAACGTCCTGACTTTC. Protein product: CASSFRLAGPLSGANVLTF.

At least ten counts were recorded for this clonotype. V usage is TRBV6-1 and J usage is TRBJ2-7, with a weak D call TRBD2 (7 bases). In germline, CDR1 is MNHNS, CDR2 SASEGT. The CDR3 consists of 14 residues. V was clipped by 5 bases and J by 4 bases, with 15 bases between them. Written as DNA, the CDR3 is TGTGCCAGCAGTTCAACACAGGGAGGGTACGAGCAGTACTTC. Protein sequence: CASSSTQGGYEQYF.

The table lists this clonotype with a few counts. The chain recombines TRBV6-1 with TRBJ2-3, with 7 nucleotides matching TRBD2. Germline CDR1 MNHNS, CDR2 SASEGT. V shed 10 bases and J 6 bases; nucleotides not matched to a gene: 16. This CDR3 comprises 15 residues. CDR3 protein: CANRNRPSGMDTQYF. DNA of the CDR3: TGTGCCAACAGGAACCGGCCAAGCGGGATGGATACGCAGTATTTT.

The rearrangement joins TRBV12-3 or TRBV12-4 to TRBJ2-1, with 8 bases lining up with TRBD2. Losses at the gene ends were 3 bases for V and 6 bases for J; bases not matched to a gene: 4. This CDR3 contains 14 residues. The CDR3 bases are TGTGCCAGCAGTTTGAACGGGGGGGGCAATGAGCAGTTCTTC. Protein sequence: CASSLNGGGNEQFF.

This clonotype was observed a few times. Written as DNA, the CDR3 is TGCAGTGCTACTTTCGGGTACGAGCAGTACTTC. It encodes CSATFGYEQYF. The V gene is TRBV20-1, the J gene TRBJ2-7; D call uncertain. There are 11 residues in the CDR3. V was shortened by 4 bases and J by 4 bases, with 8 bases between the two germline ends. In germline, CDR1 is DFQATT, CDR2 SNEGSKA (reference sequence).

In DNA, the CDR3 is TGCAGTGCCCGCCGCGGGGTATTGGAGACCCAGTACTTC. Its translation is CSARRGVLETQYF. This chain joins TRBV20-1 and TRBJ2-5; tentative D call: TRBD2 (6 bases). Germline lookup yields CDR1 DFQATT and CDR2 SNEGSKA (reference sequence). CDR3 size: 13 residues. Trimming took 6 bases from V and 5 from J, leaving 16 bases between them.

The chain employs TRBV7-6 and TRBJ2-1; 13 bases align to TRBD2. V gave up 5 bases and J gave up 5 bases; unmatched junction bases: 12. CDR1 and CDR2 from the germline V gene are SGHVS and FNYEAQ. The CDR3 length is 18 residues. CDR3 sequence: CASSGTSGRASFHNEQFF. The CDR3 DNA is TGTGCCAGCAGCGGCACTAGCGGGAGGGCATCCTTCCACAATGAGCAGTTCTTC.

There are many counts of this clonotype. V is TRBV5-1 and J is TRBJ2-5; no firm D call. The last part of the DNA fits TRBJ2-7 better; the J call may be wrong. Germline V gene lookup returns CDR1 SGHRS and CDR2 YFSETQ. CDR3 length: 14 amino acids. This CDR3 is CASSPRSGVDEQYF. The CDR3 region has the DNA TGCGCCAGCAGCCCTAGATCCGGTGTGGACGAGCAGTACTTC.

This clonotype was recorded a few times. The chain joins TRBV6-6 to TRBJ2-7; 8 bases line up with TRBD2. With 7 bases clipped from V and 1 base from J, the junction kept 3 bases outside the gene matches. Germline lookup yields CDR1 MNHNY and CDR2 SVGAGI (reference sequence). The length of the CDR3 is 13 residues. CDR3 DNA sequence: TGTGCCAGCAACATAGCGGGGTCCTACGAGCAGTACTTC. Its translation is CASNIAGSYEQYF.

In regard to this clonotype: The final CDR3 position lacks the conserved phenylalanine or tryptophan, pointing to a likely read error. The chain recombines TRBV5-6 with TRBJ2-1, with D perhaps given as TRBD1 or TRBD2 (5 bases each). The V end was cut by 4 bases, the J end by 10 bases, with 27 bases between. Germline V CDR1 and CDR2: SGHDT, YYEEEE. This CDR3 comprises 17 residues. Here the CDR3 reads CASSRRSERGVSGEQFC. DNA of the CDR3: TGTGCCAGCAGCCGAAGGTCCGAGAGAGGGGTTTCTGGCGAGCAGTTCTGC.

In its sample, this clonotype was seen a few times. The V gene is TRBV4-1, the J gene TRBJ2-1, with 7 bases identical to TRBD2. Trimming cost V 7 bases and J 7 bases; bases outside gene matches: 10. CDR3 length equals 14 residues. From germline, CDR1 is MGHRA and CDR2 YSYEKL. CDR3 sequence (DNA): TGCGCCAGCAATCTGGCGGGGGTTAAGAATGAGCAGTTCTTC. This gives the protein CASNLAGVKNEQFF.

This clonotype was counted only a few times. J is TRBJ2-1 and V is TRBV28; 10 nucleotides match TRBD2. This CDR3 is 15 amino acids long. Germline lookup yields CDR1 MDHEN and CDR2 SYDVKM. V was pared by 6 bases and J by 4 bases, with 6 bases of the junction left unmatched. The CDR3 loop reads CASSQPSGSYNEQFF. CDR3 sequence (DNA): TGTGCCAGCAGCCAACCTAGCGGGAGTTACAATGAGCAGTTCTTC. Filled out from reference TRBV28 and TRBJ2-1, the complete variable domain reads DVKVTQSSRYLVKRTGEKVFLECVQDMDHENMFWYRQDPGLGLRLIYFSYDVKMKEKGDIPEGYSVSREKKERFSLILESASTNQTSMYLCASSQPSGSYNEQFFGPGTRLTVL.

This clonotype was counted at least ten times. The V and J genes are TRBV20-1 and TRBJ2-1; 10 nucleotides agree with TRBD2. The CDR3 spans 18 residues. The V segment lost 4 bases and the J segment 4 bases; nucleotides outside the gene matches: 16. CDR1 is DFQATT and CDR2 is SNEGSKA in the germline V gene (reference sequence). The CDR3 spells CSAKDRKYWTSGYNEQFF. As DNA, the CDR3 is TGCAGTGCTAAGGACAGAAAATATTGGACTAGCGGATACAATGAGCAGTTCTTC.

This clonotype was counted many times. The V call is TRBV29-1, the J call TRBJ1-2, with D possibly being TRBD1 (6 bases). The ends were cut back, 6 bases at V and 8 bases at J, with 19 bases in the middle. Germline V lookup: CDR1 SQVTM, CDR2 ANQGSEA. The CDR3 is 13 amino acids. Here the CDR3 reads CSVREVAGAGYTF. In DNA form, the CDR3 reads TGCAGCGTACGAGAGGTGGCAGGGGCGGGCTACACCTTC.

This sequence joins TRBV7-9 and TRBJ1-2; TRBD1 aligns across 7 bases. V dropped 4 bases and J dropped 13; count of bases not matched to a gene: 3. The CDR3 has 10 amino acids. Germline assignment: CDR1 SEHNR and CDR2 FQNEAQ (reference sequence). The CDR3 loop reads CASSSDRSTF. CDR3 coding DNA: TGTGCCAGCAGCTCGGACAGGTCCACCTTC.

The chain links TRBV5-6 to TRBJ1-6, with a possible D match to TRBD1 (6 bases). The CDR3 loop spans 15 amino acids. V lost 4 bases and J lost 10, with 18 bases in between. CDR1 is SGHDT, CDR2 YYEEEE, per germline. CDR3 amino acids: CASSPAGGRGSPLHF. The DNA of the CDR3 is TGTGCCAGCAGCCCGGCGGGGGGGCGCGGGTCACCCCTCCACTTT.

Details on this clonotype: One end of the junction does not line up with germline, which may come from a read error. The J gene is TRBJ2-1, the V gene TRBV3-1; D is undetermined. This CDR3 has 13 residues. The germline gives CDR1 LGHDT, CDR2 YNNKEL (reference sequence). DNA of the CDR3: TGTACCAGCAGCCAAGTATTATTAAATGAGCAGTTCTTC. It codes for CTSSQVLLNEQFF.

The chain couples TRBV5-1 to TRBJ2-7; 9 positions agree with TRBD2. V trimming: 5 bases; J trimming: 2 bases; junction bases outside the gene matches: 5. Germline values: CDR1 SGHRS, CDR2 YFSETQ. The CDR3 length is 14 residues. CDR3 loop: CASRASGMAYEQYF. CDR3 nucleotides: TGCGCCAGCAGAGCTAGCGGGATGGCCTACGAGCAGTACTTC.

This clonotype was detected a few times. The chain employs TRBV6-4 and TRBJ2-3; 8 positions agree with TRBD2. The germline V gene encodes CDR1 MRHNA and CDR2 SNTAGT. The trim removed 9 bases at V and 1 base at J, leaving 3 bases unmatched. This CDR3 has 13 amino acids. CDR3 in amino acids: CARETSGTDTQYF. CDR3 nucleotides: TGTGCCAGAGAGACTAGCGGCACAGATACGCAGTATTTT.

On this clonotype: One end of the junction fails to match germline, which may point to a read error. The chain combines TRBV3-1 with TRBJ2-1; 8 nucleotides align to TRBD2. The CDR3 has 17 residues. The germline CDR1 and CDR2 sequences are LGHDT and YNNKEL (reference sequence). CDR3 in DNA: TGTGCCAGCAGCCCCCTTCGCCGACTAGCGTGGAACAATGGGCAGTTCTTC. This sequence encodes CASSPLRRLAWNNGQFF.

The table lists this clonotype with a count of one. J is TRBJ1-1 and V is TRBV6-1, with D possibly matching TRBD1 (6 bases). The germline CDR1 and CDR2 sequences are MNHNS and SASEGT. The CDR3 is 14 residues long. Trimming pared 6 bases from V and 3 bases from J, leaving 14 bases between. CDR3 DNA sequence: TGTGCCAGCAGGGCCTCGGGGGGCTACACTGAAGCTTTCTTT. Amino acids: CASRASGGYTEAFF.

This rearrangement joins TRBV6-2 or TRBV6-3 to TRBJ2-7; 7 nucleotides align to TRBD2. The CDR3 has 16 residues. The J segment lost 1 base and the V segment lost 7 bases, leaving 13 bases of the junction unmatched. The germline V gene encodes CDR1 MNHEY and CDR2 SVGEGT. The CDR3 loop is CASTPLRDYQSYEQYF. For the CDR3, the DNA is TGTGCCAGCACACCTCTCCGGGACTACCAATCCTACGAGCAGTACTTC.

This clonotype was seen many times. One junction end disagrees with the germline gene, perhaps due to a read error. The chain couples TRBV5-1 to TRBJ2-7; TRBD1 matches 7 bases. Germline V gene lookup returns CDR1 SGHRS and CDR2 YFSETQ. This CDR3 is built from 13 residues. For the CDR3, the DNA is TGTGCCAGCAGCTCCGGGACAGCCTACGAGCAGTACTTC. Amino acids: CASSSGTAYEQYF.

The chain employs TRBV11-2 and TRBJ1-2; unclear D gene. The CDR3 sequence is 14 residues long. V dropped 5 bases and J dropped 3 bases, with 13 bases sitting between them. Germline CDR1 SGHAT, CDR2 FQNNGV. This CDR3 reads CASSPGRADYGYTF. The CDR3 DNA follows: TGTGCCAGCAGCCCCGGGAGGGCTGACTATGGCTACACCTTC.

In this sample, this clonotype turned up a few times. The chain combines TRBV15 with TRBJ2-7; TRBD1 matches at 9 bases. Germline trimming cut 0 bases from V and 6 bases from J; bases unmatched to any gene: 3. This CDR3 has 14 amino acids. The germline V gene encodes CDR1 LNHNV and CDR2 YYDKDF (reference sequence). As DNA, the CDR3 is TGTGCCACCAGCAGAGATGGGACAGGGACCGAGCAGTACTTC. Protein: CATSRDGTGTEQYF.

The chain joins TRBV7-3 to TRBJ2-2; maybe TRBD2 (5 bases). V shed 2 bases and J shed 3 bases, with 7 bases lying between them. Germline CDR1 SGHTA, CDR2 FQGTGA. This CDR3 is built from 14 residues. The CDR3 loop reads CASSLRGDTGELFF. The CDR3 coding sequence is TGTGCCAGCAGCTTACGGGGAGACACCGGGGAGCTGTTTTTT.